This T cell receptor (beta chain) was captured by sequencing in a study of cytomegalovirus exposure and HLA in healthy donors. Study findings and constraints: Rarity characterized most TCR sequences, yet some public TCRs appeared in many donors. Investigators reported 150 to 200 TCR beta chains as tied to cytomegalovirus. It was found in a later analysis that first-cohort TCR clusters tended to co-occur in the 100 to 150 validation repertoires.

The method was immunoSEQ multiplex PCR; TCRdb's version includes in-frame clones alone and lacks a portion of them. The table shows hundreds of thousands of clones, with 87% occurring only once. The V and J ends lost 5 bases and 0 bases respectively, with 10 bases between them. This CDR3 is built from 14 residues. CDR1 is SEHNR and CDR2 is FQNEAQ in the germline V gene (reference sequence). Among the approximately 130 subjects of the validation cohort, separate from the roughly 650-subject first cohort, were the donors. Worth noting for this clone: The antigen is undetermined.

This sequence was found in a man aged 18 to 35 in good health and CMV-seronegative. The sequencing sample was made of PBMCs. This chain uses TRBV7-9 with TRBJ1-1; no firm D call. CDR3 protein: CASSRTNLNTEAFF. In nucleotides, the CDR3 is TGTGCCAGCAGCCGAACTAACTTGAACACTGAAGCTTTCTTT. Filled out from reference TRBV7-9 and TRBJ1-1, the complete variable domain reads DTGVSQNPRHKITKRGQNVTFRCDPISEHNRLYWYRQTLGQGPEFLTYFQNEAQLEKSRLLSDRFSAERPKGSFSTLEIQRTEQGDSAMYLCASSRTNLNTEAFFGQGTRLTVV.